The T cell receptor beta chain under discussion was sequenced for a study of T-cell reconstitution after alpha-beta-depleted transplantation in children. Unique molecular identifiers tagged the TCRbeta library. Via MiXCR, TCRdb re-called the PCR reads, giving one row per CDR3 protein. The profile shows over 150,000 distinct CDR3 sequences, about 14% of them singletons. As for this clonotype: This CDR3 fails to terminate in the conserved phenylalanine or tryptophan, so it likely reflects a read error.

The length of the CDR3 is 14 residues. The V gene end was trimmed by 4 bases and the J gene end by 5 bases; junction bases not matched to a gene: 8. Looked up from germline, CDR1 is SGHRS and CDR2 is YFSETQ. This clonotype was obtained from a human donor who donated a stem cell graft to a child with acute lymphoblastic leukemia. The chain combines TRBV5-1 with TRBJ2-7; 8 positions agree with TRBD1. Here the sequenced sample was PBMCs from the stem cell graft donor, taken from the stem cell graft. The CDR3 nucleotides are TGCGCCAGCAGCGCGGAGGGACAGGACCACGAGCAGTACTTG. As protein: CASSAEGQDHEQYL.